This is a list of T cell receptor beta chains from one sample in a study of T cell repertoires in cytomegalovirus infection. A single record per CDR3 protein comes from TCRdb applying MiXCR to the reads. This sample has 400,000 or so distinct CDR3 sequences, with about a sixth found just once. Sequencing used PBMCs. All receptors come from a human donor in good health (CMV status not recorded). Some clones in this sample may be carry-over from other donors' samples. The CDR3 runs from the conserved cysteine through the conserved F or W. The D gene is left open where the match is weak. Clone size appears in some rows only: once, few, many, or a class for an expanded clone.

size: few
V: TRBV20-1
J: TRBJ2-1
D: .
DNA: TGCAGTGCTGGGGAATGGGGGGTTGAGCAGTTCTTC
CDR3: CSAGEWGVEQFF

size: few
V: TRBV19
J: TRBJ2-5
D: TRBD2
DNA: TGTGCCACCCAGCCCGCGGGGGGCACGGAGACCCAGTACTTC
CDR3: CATQPAGGTETQYF

size: few
V: TRBV29-1
J: TRBJ2-1
D: .
DNA: TGCAGCGTGGCCCCTGGTGGAAATGAGCAGTTCTTC
CDR3: CSVAPGGNEQFF

size: few
V: TRBV7-9
J: TRBJ1-6
D: .
DNA: TGTGCCAGCAGCTTAGAGGGGGAATCACCCCTCCACTTT
CDR3: CASSLEGESPLHF

size: few
V: TRBV7-6
J: TRBJ1-4
D: TRBD1
DNA: TGTGCCAGCAGCTTTCCGGGACAGCTTGAAAAACTGTTTTTT
CDR3: CASSFPGQLEKLFF

size: few
V: TRBV7-2
J: TRBJ2-5
D: TRBD2
DNA: TGTGCCAGCAGCTTTAGCGGGAGGCAAGAGACCCAGTACTTC
CDR3: CASSFSGRQETQYF

size: .
V: TRBV12-5
J: TRBJ2-5
D: TRBD2
DNA: TGTGCTAGTGCCCGGGGAGGGACCGAGGAGACCCAGTACTTC
CDR3: CASARGGTEETQYF

size: many
V: TRBV7-9
J: TRBJ2-2
D: TRBD2
DNA: TGTGCCAGCAGCTTAGTGATCGGGACTAGCACCGGGGAGCTGTTTTTT
CDR3: CASSLVIGTSTGELFF

size: .
V: TRBV4-1
J: TRBJ1-2
D: .
DNA: TGCGCCAGCAGCCAAGGTGACGGGGGTGGCTACACCTTC
CDR3: CASSQGDGGGYTF

size: many
V: TRBV7-2
J: TRBJ2-5
D: .
DNA: TGTGCCAGCAGCTTCCAAGAGACCCAGTACTTC
CDR3: CASSFQETQYF

size: many
V: TRBV2
J: TRBJ2-1
D: TRBD1
DNA: TGTGCCAGCACCCACAGAGGGGGCGCTGCCCATGAGCAGTTCTTC
CDR3: CASTHRGGAAHEQFF

size: many
V: TRBV29-1
J: TRBJ2-7
D: TRBD1
DNA: TGCAGCGGGGGACAGGGGGACTCCTACGAGCAGTACTTC
CDR3: CSGGQGDSYEQYF

size: .
V: TRBV5-1
J: TRBJ2-3
D: TRBD2
DNA: TGCGCCAGCAGCTTGTTCCCCGGGACTAGCGGGAAGTGGGATACGCAGTATTTT
CDR3: CASSLFPGTSGKWDTQYF

size: many
V: TRBV7-6
J: TRBJ1-2
D: .
DNA: TGTGCCAGCAGCCAACCGGCATTTTATGGCTACACCTTC
CDR3: CASSQPAFYGYTF

size: .
V: TRBV20-1
J: TRBJ2-3
D: TRBD2
DNA: TGCAGTGCTAGCGGGGGGGCACACGATACGCAGTATTTT
CDR3: CSASGGAHDTQYF

size: many
V: TRBV12-3/TRBV12-4
J: TRBJ2-3
D: .
DNA: TGTGCCAGCAGCTTAAGGGTCACAGATACGCAGTATTTT
CDR3: CASSLRVTDTQYF

size: .
V: TRBV12-3/TRBV12-4
J: TRBJ2-2
D: .
DNA: TGTGCCAGCAGGGGCACAGGGTACACCGGGGAGCTGTTTTTT
CDR3: CASRGTGYTGELFF

size: .
V: TRBV10-3
J: TRBJ2-2
D: TRBD1
DNA: TGTGCCATCAGTGACGCAGGGGGCTGGAACACCGGGGAGCTGTTTTTT
CDR3: CAISDAGGWNTGELFF

size: .
V: TRBV11-2
J: TRBJ1-2
D: .
DNA: TGTGCCAGCAGCTTAATGTTCCCTCACGGGGGGGACTATGGGGGCTACACCTTC
CDR3: CASSLMFPHGGDYGGYTF

size: .
V: TRBV7-2
J: TRBJ2-3
D: TRBD2
DNA: TGTGCCAGCAGCTCGCACCGGGACTATGGGTCAAATACGCAGTATTTT
CDR3: CASSSHRDYGSNTQYF

size: many
V: TRBV5-1
J: TRBJ1-2
D: TRBD1
DNA: TGCGCCAGCAGCCCAGGACAGGACTTCTATGGCTACACCTTC
CDR3: CASSPGQDFYGYTF

size: .
V: TRBV7-9
J: TRBJ2-1
D: TRBD2
DNA: TGTGCCAGCAGCTTAACTAGCGCGACGGGCGAGCAGTTCTTC
CDR3: CASSLTSATGEQFF

size: .
V: TRBV23-1
J: TRBJ2-3
D: .
DNA: TGCGCCAGCAGTCCCAAACTAGGAGGCCCTTTCGATACGCAGTATTTT
CDR3: CASSPKLGGPFDTQYF

size: .
V: TRBV20-1
J: TRBJ2-7
D: TRBD2
DNA: TGCAGTGCTAGACCGGGACTAGCGGGGATCTACGAGCAGTACTTC
CDR3: CSARPGLAGIYEQYF

size: many
V: TRBV4-1
J: TRBJ2-3
D: .
DNA: TGCGCCAGCAGCCAAGGTGGCTTTTCGGCAGATACGCAGTATTTT
CDR3: CASSQGGFSADTQYF

size: many
V: TRBV7-8
J: TRBJ1-1
D: .
DNA: TGTGCCAGCAGCTCCTTTCTCGGGGCGGACGAAGCTTTCTTT
CDR3: CASSSFLGADEAFF

size: many
V: TRBV7-2
J: TRBJ2-5
D: .
DNA: TGTGCCAGCAGCTCCATGGGCGGTGCCTGGGAGACCCAGTACTTC
CDR3: CASSSMGGAWETQYF

size: many
V: TRBV12-3/TRBV12-4
J: TRBJ1-2
D: .
DNA: TGTGCCAGCAGTGCACAGGGTGAAGATGGCTACACCTTC
CDR3: CASSAQGEDGYTF

size: .
V: TRBV7-2
J: TRBJ2-1
D: TRBD1
DNA: TGTGCCAGCAGCTTATTAGGACAGGGGTACAATGAGCAGTTCTTC
CDR3: CASSLLGQGYNEQFF

size: .
V: TRBV2
J: TRBJ2-2
D: TRBD2
DNA: TGTGCCAGCAGTGAAGCGGGATCTAGCGGCAACACCGGGGAGCTGTTTTTT
CDR3: CASSEAGSSGNTGELFF

size: few
V: TRBV2
J: TRBJ1-1
D: .
DNA: TGTGCCAGCACTCGCGTTGAAAGGGAAGCTTTCTTT
CDR3: CASTRVEREAFF

size: .
V: TRBV7-9
J: TRBJ1-3
D: .
DNA: TGTGCCAGCAGCCCCGGCGGTAGAGGAAACACCATATATTTT
CDR3: CASSPGGRGNTIYF

size: many
V: TRBV7-2
J: TRBJ2-3
D: TRBD2
DNA: TGTGCCAGCAGCTTAGGCGGGAGTCTCGCAGATACGCAGTATTTT
CDR3: CASSLGGSLADTQYF

size: many
V: TRBV7-8
J: TRBJ2-5
D: .
DNA: TGTGCCAGCAGCTTATATAGGCAGGGAGAGACCCAGTACTTC
CDR3: CASSLYRQGETQYF

size: .
V: TRBV27
J: TRBJ2-3
D: .
DNA: TGTGCCAGCAGTTATTCCGGGGTGGGGCAGTATTTT
CDR3: CASSYSGVGQYF

size: .
V: TRBV10-3
J: TRBJ2-1
D: .
DNA: TGTGCCATCACTCCGGCAACCTACAATGAGCAGTTCTTC
CDR3: CAITPATYNEQFF

size: many
V: TRBV6-1
J: TRBJ2-3
D: .
DNA: TGTGCCAGCCTCCGCGGAGGGTCAGATACGCAGTATTTT
CDR3: CASLRGGSDTQYF

size: many
V: TRBV7-2
J: TRBJ2-2
D: TRBD2
DNA: TGTGCCAGCAGCCCTAGCGGGAGTAACACCGGGGAGCTGTTTTTT
CDR3: CASSPSGSNTGELFF

size: few
V: TRBV5-4
J: TRBJ2-1
D: .
DNA: TGTGCCAGCAGCTTCGCGGGTCGGGGAGCCCTGAGGGAGCAGTTCTTC
CDR3: CASSFAGRGALREQFF

size: .
V: TRBV7-9
J: TRBJ2-7
D: TRBD2
DNA: TGTGCCAGCAGCTTACTGCGCGGGGGGGCATACGACGAGCAGTACTTC
CDR3: CASSLLRGGAYDEQYF

size: few
V: TRBV10-3
J: TRBJ1-2
D: .
DNA: TGTGCCATCAATGGGGACATCTCCGGCTACACCTTC
CDR3: CAINGDISGYTF

size: few
V: TRBV2
J: TRBJ2-5
D: .
DNA: TGTGCGGCAAAGGGTGCGGGTAACCAAGAGACCCAGTACTTC
CDR3: CAAKGAGNQETQYF